This TCR beta chain originates from a study of T-cell reconstitution after alpha-beta-depleted transplantation in children. This clonotype has a count of ten or more. Preparation of the TCRbeta library was carried out with unique molecular identifiers. TCRdb passed the PCR reads through MiXCR, listing each CDR3 protein once. The table includes about 580,000 distinct CDR3 sequences, roughly 24% detected once. Source: PBMCs, mostly from graft donor cells, taken 360 days after TCRalphabeta/CD19-depleted stem cell transplant. The TCR comes from a boy in the first two years of life who had a stem cell transplant for acute myeloid leukemia, so the T cells may come from the graft donor.

CDR3 coding DNA: TGTGCCAGCAGCGTAGCGCCCGTGGGGACAGGGAGCGGCGAGCAGTACTTC. Its translation is CASSVAPVGTGSGEQYF. The genes are TRBV9 and TRBJ2-7, with 9 bases lining up with TRBD1. The length of the CDR3 is 17 residues. V dropped 0 bases and J dropped 6; count of bases not matched to a gene: 13. The germline V gene has CDR1 SGDLS and CDR2 YYNGEE. Combining the CDR3 with reference TRBV9 and TRBJ2-7 gives the whole variable domain DSGVTQTPKHLITATGQRVTLRCSPRSGDLSVYWYQQSLDQGLQFLIQYYNGEERAKGNILERFSAQQFPDLHSELNLSSLELGDSALYFCASSVAPVGTGSGEQYFGPGTRLTVT.